The 2 T cell receptor beta chains below come from one sample, sequenced in a study of cytomegalovirus exposure and HLA in healthy donors (dated by TCRdb to about 2017). Libraries were made using the immunoSEQ multiplex PCR assay. For the multiplex PCR, a mixture combining 60 forward primers for TCR Vbeta segments and 13 reverse primers for TCR Jbeta segments was used. TCRdb carries this immuneACCESS record with in-frame sequences only. Its versions omit some clonotypes, under half of them owing to an unresolved V gene in the studies checked, with the rest unexplained. This sample comprises under 200,000 clones, about 63% of them detected only once. The ten largest clones represent 2.8% of the sample. Sequenced sample: PBMCs. The receptors come from a woman in her 40s in good health and CMV-seropositive.

The rearrangement uses TRBV4-2 and TRBJ2-6, with D perhaps assigned TRBD1 or TRBD2 (5 bases each). V shed 8 bases and J shed 1 base, with 12 bases lying between them. This CDR3 region has 15 residues. Germline CDR1 and CDR2: LGHNA and YNFKEQ. The CDR3 coding sequence is TGTGCCAGCGGACAAGGGAGTTCTGGGGCCAACGTCCTGACTTTC. Translated, it gives CASGQGSSGANVLTF.

A note on this clone: The junction does not match germline at one end; this may be a read error. The same CDR3 arises from other DNA sequences in this sample as well. This rearrangement joins TRBV7-2 to TRBJ1-2, with D unresolved. This CDR3 comprises 15 residues. Germline values: CDR1 SGHTA, CDR2 FQGNSA. The CDR3 protein is CASSLEAGLNYGYTF. The CDR3 bases are TGTGCCAGCAGCTTAGAGGCAGGACTTAACTATGGCTATACCTTC.